The 29 T cell receptor beta chains presented below share a single source sample, sequenced in a study of cytomegalovirus exposure and HLA in healthy donors. In the PCR, 60 Vbeta and 13 Jbeta primers were used. Measured with immunoSEQ multiplex PCR; TCRdb has only the in-frame clones, and not every one. Seen here are about 190,000 clones, 60% to 80% observed once, and the top ten hold less than 4%. Sequencing input: PBMCs. These receptor sequences come from a woman in her 30s in good health and CMV-seropositive.

The CDR3 nucleotides read TGTGCAAGTCGCTTCGGGACAGGGGGCAATGGCTACACCTTC. It is translated as CASRFGTGGNGYTF. The chain uses TRBV12-2 and TRBJ1-2; TRBD1, the D gene given by the table, was not confirmed from the DNA. TRBV12-2 is a pseudogene. CDR3 size: 14 residues.

For the CDR3, the DNA is TGTGCCAGCAGCTTAGCGGTAGACAGGGTGGTAAAGAATGAGCAGTTCTTC. The encoded protein is CASSLAVDRVVKNEQFF. The J gene is TRBJ2-1, the V gene TRBV11-2, with TRBD1 matching over 7 bases. The CDR3 spans 17 residues. Germline V gives CDR1 SGHAT, CDR2 FQNNGV. Trimming cost V 1 base and J 7 bases; bases outside gene matches: 13.

With respect to this clone: This sample also contains other DNA sequences that code for the same CDR3. The V call is TRBV28, the J call TRBJ2-7; D is perhaps TRBD2 (6 bases). Trimming left V 6 bases short and J 3 bases short, with 12 bases between. This CDR3 comprises 13 residues. The germline V gene encodes CDR1 MDHEN and CDR2 SYDVKM. The CDR3 sequence is CASSLIGGYEQYF. The CDR3 DNA sequence: TGTGCCAGCAGCCTCATCGGGGGCTACGAGCAGTACTTC.

The table lists this clone with a few counts. The chain joins TRBV23-1 to TRBJ2-5; 7 bases map to TRBD1. TRBV23-1 is filed as an ORF, its function uncertain. The junction had 15 bases not matched to a gene; V was cut back by 3 bases and J by 2 bases. This CDR3 has 18 amino acids. The CDR3 DNA sequence: TGCGCCAGCAGTCACCGGGACCGGGACAGACGAAAACAAGAGACCCAGTACTTC. Encoded protein: CASSHRDRDRRKQETQYF.

In regard to this clone: This sample includes further DNA sequences coding for the same CDR3. The chain uses TRBV19 and TRBJ2-3, with 7 bases lining up with TRBD2. This CDR3 region has 14 residues. V lost 4 bases to trimming and J lost 0 bases; unmatched junction nucleotides: 1. In germline, CDR1 is LNHDA, CDR2 SQIVND (reference sequence). The CDR3 DNA reads as TGTGCCAGTAGTACTAGCGGTAGCACAGATACGCAGTATTTT. Encoded protein: CASSTSGSTDTQYF. The full variable domain, in which reference TRBV19 and TRBJ2-3 provide the parts outside the CDR3, is DGGITQSPKYLFRKEGQNVTLSCEQNLNHDAMYWYRQDPGQGLRLIYYSQIVNDFQKGDIAEGYSVSREKKESFPLTVTSAQKNPTAFYLCASSTSGSTDTQYFGPGTRLTVL.

This chain uses TRBV2 with TRBJ2-2, with TRBD1 as a possible D gene (5 bases). Trimming removed 6 bases at V and 3 bases at J, with 5 bases between. The CDR3 extends over 12 amino acids. The germline V gene has CDR1 SNHLY and CDR2 FYNNEI. The CDR3 nucleotides read TGTGCCAGCAGACAGGACACCGGGGAGCTGTTTTTT. The encoded protein is CASRQDTGELFF.

This clone was counted only a few times. The rearrangement uses TRBV27 and TRBJ1-5; 9 positions agree with TRBD1. CDR1 and CDR2 (germline): MNHEY, SMNVEV (reference sequence). The V gene end was trimmed by 3 bases and the J gene end by 1 base; junction bases not matched to a gene: 4. The CDR3 is 16 amino acids. The CDR3 region has the DNA TGTGCCAGCAGTTTCACAGGGGGCTGGAGCAATCAGCCCCAGCATTTT. Its protein product is CASSFTGGWSNQPQHF.

The DNA for the CDR3 is TGCGCCAGCAGCCTCGACAGGGGGCTAAACGAGCAGTACTTC. Protein sequence: CASSLDRGLNEQYF. This chain uses TRBV4-1 with TRBJ2-5; 10 bases are shared with TRBD1. The DNA end lines up better with TRBJ2-7; the J call may be wrong. The CDR3 runs to 14 residues. Germline V lookup: CDR1 MGHRA, CDR2 YSYEKL.

The chain employs TRBV6-5 and TRBJ2-7; 11 bases line up with TRBD2. Germline CDR1 MNHEY, CDR2 SVGAGI. After removal of 4 bases from V and 4 bases from J, the junction contained 3 bases not matched to a gene. This CDR3 contains 14 residues. CDR3 in amino acids: CASSFTSGSYEQYF. DNA of the CDR3: TGTGCCAGCAGTTTTACTAGCGGGAGTTACGAGCAGTACTTC.

V is TRBV9 and J is TRBJ2-2, with 14 bases matching TRBD2. CDR3 length: 17 residues. Germline assignment: CDR1 SGDLS and CDR2 YYNGEE. Trimming took 0 bases from V and 8 from J; bases not matched to a gene: 6. The DNA of the CDR3 is TGTGCCAGCAGCGTAGGTGGACTAGCGGGAGGCGATGGGGAGCTGTTTTTT. Translating it yields CASSVGGLAGGDGELFF. The complete variable domain, with remaining parts taken from reference TRBV9 and TRBJ2-2, reads DSGVTQTPKHLITATGQRVTLRCSPRSGDLSVYWYQQSLDQGLQFLIQYYNGEERAKGNILERFSAQQFPDLHSELNLSSLELGDSALYFCASSVGGLAGGDGELFFGEGSRLTVL.

The rearrangement uses TRBV19 and TRBJ1-2; tentatively, D is TRBD1 (5 bases). The CDR3 has 13 amino acids. V gave up 4 bases and J gave up 6 bases, with 12 bases separating them. CDR1 is LNHDA and CDR2 is SQIVND in the germline V gene (reference sequence). The chain's CDR3 is CASSSGTLHGYTF. CDR3 in DNA: TGTGCCAGTAGTAGCGGGACTCTGCATGGCTACACCTTC.

The V and J genes are TRBV28 and TRBJ2-7; TRBD2 matches at 7 bases. CDR1 and CDR2 (germline): MDHEN, SYDVKM. Trimming removed 5 bases from V and 5 bases from J; junction bases left unmatched: 15. The CDR3 consists of 16 residues. The CDR3 spells CASSALREGGLDEQYF. For the CDR3, the DNA is TGTGCCAGCAGTGCCCTCCGAGAGGGAGGGTTAGACGAGCAGTACTTC.

This rearrangement joins TRBV5-1 to TRBJ2-5; the match to TRBD2 covers 9 bases. Germline assignment: CDR1 SGHRS and CDR2 YFSETQ. J lost 4 bases, V lost 3 bases, and 13 bases had no gene match. CDR3 length: 17 amino acids. The CDR3 is CASSSFLIAGDPETQYF. In DNA, the CDR3 is TGCGCCAGCAGCTCGTTCCTGATAGCGGGAGACCCAGAGACCCAGTACTTC.

The chain uses TRBV11-2 and TRBJ2-2; TRBD2 might be the D (5 bases). The CDR3 totals 15 residues. From germline, CDR1 is SGHAT and CDR2 FQNNGV. V lost 4 bases to trimming and J lost 4 bases, with 13 bases between them. The CDR3 region has the DNA TGTGCCAGCAGCTCCGCCGCCAGCGGCACCGGGGAGCTGTTTTTT. It is translated as CASSSAASGTGELFF.

The chain is built from TRBV18 and TRBJ1-4, with D perhaps matching TRBD1 (6 bases). Germline assignment: CDR1 KGHSH and CDR2 LQKENI. The CDR3 loop spans 16 amino acids. V dropped 3 bases and J dropped 0 bases, with 11 bases sitting between them. The CDR3 nucleotides read TGTGCCAGCTCACCGAGGGGGACCGCAACTAATGAAAAACTGTTTTTT. The encoded protein is CASSPRGTATNEKLFF.

In regard to this clone: The junction departs from the called germline gene at one end, perhaps through a read error. The chain carries TRBV7-7 and TRBJ2-5; 12 nucleotides match TRBD2. Judging by the DNA end, TRBJ2-7 fits better; the J call may be wrong. Per the germline V gene, CDR1 is SSHAT and CDR2 is FNYEAQ (reference sequence). The CDR3 totals 15 residues. Here the CDR3 reads CASSIGLAGPGEQYF. CDR3 coding DNA: TGTGCTAGCAGCATAGGACTAGCGGGGCCTGGCGAGCAGTACTTC.

The chain employs TRBV7-9 and TRBJ2-5, with TRBD2 matching over 9 bases. Germline V gene data show CDR1 as SEHNR and CDR2 as FQNEAQ (reference sequence). V gave up 4 bases and J gave up 5 bases; unmatched junction bases: 14. The CDR3 totals 17 residues. CDR3 sequence: CASSSLASGARWETQYF. As DNA, the CDR3 is TGTGCCAGCAGCTCACTTGCTAGCGGGGCGAGGTGGGAGACCCAGTACTTC.

The chain has TRBV28 and TRBJ2-7, with TRBD2 identical over 10 bases. The ends lost 2 bases at V and 7 bases at J; junction bases unmatched: 8. The CDR3 covers 15 residues. Germline lookup yields CDR1 MDHEN and CDR2 SYDVKM. The CDR3: CASSLGLAGVGEQYF. In DNA form, the CDR3 reads TGTGCCAGCAGTTTAGGTCTAGCGGGAGTTGGGGAGCAGTACTTC.

J is TRBJ1-2 and V is TRBV5-1; D perhaps matches TRBD1 (5 bases). Germline V gene sequence: CDR1 SGHRS, CDR2 YFSETQ. This CDR3 spans 15 amino acids. Trimming cost V 4 bases and J 3 bases, with 16 bases left between them. The CDR3 DNA is TGCGCCAGCAGCCACGGGGGTGGGTTTTACTATGGCTACACCTTC. Its translation: CASSHGGGFYYGYTF. The full variable domain, in which reference TRBV5-1 and TRBJ1-2 provide the parts outside the CDR3, is KAGVTQTPRYLIKTRGQQVTLSCSPISGHRSVSWYQQTPGQGLQFLFEYFSETQRNKGNFPGRFSGRQFSNSRSEMNVSTLELGDSALYLCASSHGGGFYYGYTFGSGTRLTVV.

This clone was detected only once. The chain uses TRBV14 and TRBJ1-2; no definite D call. V lost 4 bases, J lost 7 bases, and 13 bases lay in between. CDR1 is SGHDN, CDR2 FVKESK, per germline. CDR3 length equals 13 residues. This CDR3 is CASSPTSKVGYTF. In DNA, the CDR3 is TGTGCCAGCAGCCCCACTAGTAAGGTTGGCTACACCTTC.

The rearrangement joins TRBV6-1 to TRBJ2-5; 8 bases are a match to TRBD1. From germline, CDR1 is MNHNS and CDR2 SASEGT. Trimming at V came to 4 bases and at J to 5 bases, leaving 3 bases not matched to a gene. The CDR3 has 13 amino acids. The chain's CDR3 is CASSAGGVETQYF. CDR3 coding DNA: TGTGCCAGCAGTGCAGGGGGCGTGGAGACCCAGTACTTC.

CDR3: CASSPGLYTDTQYF. The CDR3 DNA follows: TGCGCCAGCAGTCCGGGACTTTACACAGATACGCAGTATTTT. The rearrangement links TRBV4-1 to TRBJ2-3; D might be TRBD2 (6 bases). The germline V and J ends were trimmed by 6 bases and 2 bases, with 12 bases remaining between them. The CDR3 runs to 14 residues. In germline, CDR1 is MGHRA, CDR2 YSYEKL.

V gene TRBV6-4 combines with J gene TRBJ2-2; TRBD2 matches at 7 bases. Germline-derived CDR1 and CDR2 are MRHNA and SNTAGT. CDR3 length: 15 residues. V shed 2 bases, J shed 5 bases, and the junction held 5 bases outside the gene matches. CDR3 loop: CASSDRGSRTGELFF. DNA of the CDR3: TGTGCCAGCAGTGACCGCGGGAGTAGAACCGGGGAGCTGTTTTTT.

The rearrangement joins TRBV4-1 to TRBJ1-3, with TRBD1 as a possible D gene (5 bases). CDR1 is MGHRA, CDR2 YSYEKL, per germline. The CDR3 runs to 14 residues. Trimming took 3 bases from V and 2 from J, leaving 8 bases between them. The CDR3 is CASSQGGAGNTIYF. CDR3 DNA sequence: TGCGCCAGCAGCCAGGGGGGTGCTGGAAACACCATATATTTT.

The chain has TRBV10-3 and TRBJ2-3; 8 bases are shared with TRBD2. CDR3 size: 16 residues. The ends lost 5 bases at V and 2 bases at J; junction bases unmatched: 9. Per germline, CDR1 ENHRY and CDR2 SYGVKD. CDR3 sequence: CAISPLAGSPTDTQYF. DNA of the CDR3: TGTGCCATCAGTCCCCTAGCGGGTTCCCCCACAGATACGCAGTATTTT.

The chain recombines TRBV20-1 with TRBJ1-2; tentative D call: TRBD1 (5 bases). Germline V gene lookup returns CDR1 DFQATT and CDR2 SNEGSKA (reference sequence). With 2 bases removed from V and 8 bases from J, the gap between germline ends came to 9 bases. The CDR3 has 11 residues. The CDR3 DNA reads TGCAGTGCTAGATCGGGGGTGGGCTACACCTTC. This encodes CSARSGVGYTF.

The gene calls are TRBV15 and TRBJ2-7; TRBD2 matches at 11 bases. V gave up 3 bases and J gave up 6 bases; unmatched junction bases: 13. From germline, CDR1 is LNHNV and CDR2 YYDKDF (reference sequence). The CDR3 is made up of 17 amino acids. In nucleotides, the CDR3 is TGTGCCACCAGCAGGGTGACTAGCGGGAATTGGGTAGGCGAGCAGTACTTC. Amino acid sequence: CATSRVTSGNWVGEQYF. Looking up the rest from reference TRBV15 and TRBJ2-7 gives the full variable domain: DAMVIQNPRYQVTQFGKPVTLSCSQTLNHNVMYWYQQKSSQAPKLLFHYYDKDFNNEADTPDNFQSRRPNTSFCFLDIRSPGLGDTAMYLCATSRVTSGNWVGEQYFGPGTRLTVT.

The sample holds one count of this clone. The chain has TRBV7-9 and TRBJ2-3; 9 bases map to TRBD2. The V and J ends lost 2 bases and 6 bases, in that order; junction bases with no gene match: 6. CDR1 is SEHNR, CDR2 FQNEAQ, per germline (reference sequence). There are 15 residues in the CDR3. The CDR3 DNA is TGTGCCAGCAGCTTAATCGCGGGAGGGGCGGATACGCAGTATTTT. It is translated as CASSLIAGGADTQYF.

With regard to this clone: At one end, the junction sequence differs from germline, possibly due to a read error. The chain joins TRBV11-3 to TRBJ2-1, with 8 bases aligning to TRBD1. The CDR3 is 15 residues long. Germline V lookup: CDR1 SGHNT, CDR2 YENEEA. CDR3 residues: CASSIDRGTYNEQFF. The CDR3 nucleotides read TGTGCCAGCAGCATAGACAGGGGAACCTACAATGAGCAGTTCTTC.